This T cell receptor (beta chain) was profiled in a study of blood T cell repertoires in COVID-19. Across the study: The study drew acute and convalescent COVID-19 samples from the United States, Italy and Spain. Sources were T cells, B-cell-depleted T cells, or PBMCs; the material itself was cDNA or gDNA.

V shed 8 bases and J shed 6 bases, with 11 bases lying between them. The CDR3 extends over 13 amino acids. The germline gives CDR1 LNHDA, CDR2 SQIVND (reference sequence). Original processing methods: Scientists estimated how many nucleated cells there were by amplifying reference gene primers. Sequencing used immunoSEQ multiplex PCR; TCRdb keeps in-frame clones, though not all of them. V and J calls and clone size come straight from that table; D and trimming were deduced from the DNA. Found here are 55,000 to 75,000 clones, roughly 82% of them singletons; the top ten hold 15% to 20%. The source is a man older than 75 with active COVID-19. This sequence joins TRBV19 and TRBJ1-6; unclear D gene. The specimen was peripheral blood. The CDR3, as DNA: TGTGCCAGTGGCACAGCGGTTAATTCACCCCTCCACTTT. It specifies CASGTAVNSPLHF.